This TCR beta chain was retrieved from a study of OX40 agonist ivuxolimab in advanced cancers. Germline CDR1 is SEHNR and CDR2 is FQNEAQ (reference sequence). There are 17 residues in the CDR3. The V segment lost 5 bases and the J segment 5 bases; nucleotides outside the gene matches: 16. Method: immunoSEQ multiplex PCR; TCRdb's copy keeps in-frame clones and lacks some. The table includes roughly 70,000 clones, 85% to 90% detected once. The specimen comprised CD4+ or CD8+ T cells sorted from blood, sampled in a trial of the OX40 agonist ivuxolimab. This rearrangement joins TRBV7-9 to TRBJ2-5; 8 nucleotides match TRBD2. The source is an adult with an advanced solid tumor such as melanoma, head and neck, liver or kidney cancer. This chain's CDR3 is CASSRLGGGSDLETQYF. CDR3 in DNA: TGTGCCAGCAGCCGTTTGGGCGGGGGGTCTGATCTGGAGACCCAGTACTTC.